The TCR beta chain described here comes from a study of blood T cells in healthy people across ages. The CDR3 covers 16 residues. Trimming pared 0 bases from V and 5 bases from J, leaving 18 bases between. In germline, CDR1 is DFQATT, CDR2 SNEGSKA (reference sequence). This clonotype showed up just a few times. Together with a sample-barcoded 5' primer, a J-beta primer mix was included in a second PCR lasting about 7 to 11 cycles. Researchers report that each sample yielded at least 2.5 million CDR3-containing paired-end reads. TCRdb reprocessed the 5' RACE reads via MiXCR and lists one record per CDR3 protein. The data show a few hundred thousand distinct CDR3 sequences, with roughly half seen just once and 45% to 55% held by the top ten.

Sequenced input: blood. This receptor was taken from a man aged 60 to 69 in good health. The V call is TRBV20-1, the J call TRBJ2-3, with D uncertain. The CDR3 loop reads CSARDERNVVGDTQYF. CDR3 in DNA: TGCAGTGCTAGAGATGAGAGAAACGTAGTGGGAGATACGCAGTATTTT.